A single T cell receptor (beta chain) is shown here with its context. Its target antigen remains unknown. Base qualities are not provided; no much larger clone lies one nucleotide away. The sample is drawn from a study of cytomegalovirus exposure and HLA in healthy donors (dated 2017 in TCRdb). Broadly, across the study: In an earlier analysis of some 550 of the donors, 250 to 350 Gb of sequence data and approximately 120 million unique TCR beta sequences from about 179 million T cells were reported. An earlier analysis of approximately 580 of the donors used high-throughput TCR beta sequencing to judge whether each TCR beta V gene segment behaved as functional or pseudogenic. Every discovery cohort repertoire had been produced on one sequencing platform. Typing coverage differed by locus: A, B, C, DRB1 and DQB1 were typed in roughly 629-640 donors, DQA1 in 500 to 550, DPA1 in 600 to 610, and DPB1 in around 490. Roughly 300 gigabases of sequencing data and roughly 90 million unique TCR sequences were included in an early release covering roughly 700 HLA-typed donors. Of the roughly 430 genotyped donors, 81% fell in the genetic ancestry cluster associated with self-reported Caucasian donors. Five DR-DQ haplotypes were treated as single units for association and clustering because of strong linkage in the cohort. The study profiled the T cell repertoires of about 640 subjects by immunosequencing and related them to cytomegalovirus serostatus. Alongside the repertoire data, information on donor age, sex, ethnicity and CMV serostatus was compiled. Across 398 genotyped donors of the cohort, an average of roughly 200,000 unique TCR beta nucleotide sequences per donor were sequenced, and roughly 18% of those sequences were non-productive. Rather than drawing on any new phenotypic data, the later analysis identified candidate immune exposures from TCR beta sequences and the way those sequences occurred across donors. To predict cytomegalovirus infection status, the study brought together high-throughput TCR immunosequencing, statistical association of individual TCRs with disease status, and machine learning. The aim of the study was to test whether cataloging public T cell receptors could identify signatures of past pathogen exposure. A later genetic analysis took genome-wide SNP genotypes for about 55% of the roughly 670 donors and used that subset as a discovery cohort. A separate validation cohort of approximately 120 different subjects was used in addition to the roughly 700-subject first cohort. HLA typing covered class I and class II loci at four-digit resolution. In a later analysis, previously published TCR beta repertoires from several hundred donors were re-analyzed and high-resolution HLA genotyping was added so that TCR occurrence patterns could be studied.

Deletion took 4 bases off V and 3 bases off J, with a span of 14 bases between the germline ends. The CDR3 runs 15 residues from the cysteine to the phenylalanine. The CDR3 DNA has 45 bases and is translated from base 1. The germline V gene encodes CDR1 SGDLS and CDR2 YYNGEE. The cohort consisted of 666 healthy bone marrow donors. At the time of sampling, all cohort members were nominally healthy, though unrecorded immune exposures were likely present. The donor tested CMV seropositive, placing the donor among the 289 seropositive members of the cohort. Every donor gave a peripheral blood sample, and the peripheral blood mononuclear cells from that sample were used for TCR beta sequencing. Genomic DNA was extracted from the blood cell samples with the Qiagen DNeasy Blood Extraction Kit. Library construction relied on the immunoSEQ multiplex PCR assay. For the multiplex PCR, a mixture combining 60 forward primers for TCR Vbeta segments and 13 reverse primers for TCR Jbeta segments was used. A multiplex PCR assay on genomic DNA amplified the CDR3 region of rearranged TCR beta genes. The amplified TCR beta libraries were sequenced on the Illumina HiSeq System as 87-base-pair reads. As for the authors' bioinformatics: Across the 600 to 700 repertoires, a later analysis counted approximately 75 million unique TCR beta chains, roughly 11 million of which were shared by at least two donors. To remove PCR and sequencing errors, raw reads were error-corrected and collapsed into unique sequences using a nearest-neighbor algorithm that merged closely related sequences. CDR3 sequences were aligned to IMGT reference sequences to assign V, D and J gene segments. For a sequence to be retained, a match of at least six nucleotides to both a V gene segment and a J gene segment was required. Rearrangements were classified as productive when the CDR3 lacked stop codons and remained in frame with V and J, and all other rearrangements were classified as non-productive. CDR3 was defined according to IMGT convention as the region running from the second conserved V-encoded cysteine to the conserved J-encoded phenylalanine. Sequences without an unambiguous match to a single V gene segment were excluded from the earlier analysis of approximately 560 of the donors. In an earlier analysis of some 590 of the donors, a V segment was called functional when productive rearrangements were above 56.7%, and segregating when the standard deviation between donors exceeded 5%. A statistical classification framework was developed to diagnose cytomegalovirus status using the catalog of TCR beta chain sequences. In a later analysis, V and J genes were assigned by comparing TCR nucleotide sequences against IMGT/GENE-DB human TR gene sequences. A later analysis assigned CDR3 sequences and most-parsimonious VDJ recombination scenarios with the TCRdist pipeline. In a later analysis, each TCR beta chain was defined by its CDR3 amino acid sequence together with its V-gene family, and reads without a unique V-gene family were excluded. As a way to deal with suspected cross-contamination and a sequencing artifact, a later analysis dropped 500 to 700 nucleotide sequences that were highly shared and had low generation probability. In a later analysis, a clonal expansion index was calculated for each public chain from normalized within-repertoire ranks of inferred template counts. A later analysis computed generation probabilities with a VDJ recombination model fitted to out-of-frame rearrangements, and checked the results against IGoR. Hypergeometric tests were used in a later analysis to score TCR-TCR, TCR-HLA and TCR-CMV co-occurrence, with a repertoire-size bias correction applied to the TCR pairs. A later analysis estimated false discovery rates by permuting HLA or CMV assignments 20 times. In a later analysis, co-occurring TCRs were grouped using DBSCAN, and TCRdist sequence similarity was added for clustering within HLA-allele-positive subsets. For co-occurrence clustering, repertoires with fewer than 30,000 or more than 120,000 public chains were excluded, along with a handful of repertoires with anomalous nucleotide sharing. TCRdb carries this immuneACCESS record with in-frame sequences only. Its versions omit some clonotypes, under half of them owing to an unresolved V gene in the studies checked, with the rest unexplained. Clone size and the V and J calls come from that table; the DNA yielded D and trimming. This sample has about 170,000 clones in its table, and 60% to 75% of those were observed once. 3% of the sample comes from the top ten.

The full study reports these points: The sequencing pipeline was judged likely to have produced a cluster of highly shared sequence variants as a technical artifact. Sequencing depth was assumed to be roughly uniform across donors in the presence/absence analyses, though that assumption may not hold. Because some donors lacked HLA typing at each locus, the association tests relied only on the typed subset. A later analysis found that TCR association rates varied across HLA loci, with DRB1 alleles showing the most associated TCRs and HLA-C alleles the fewest. Several of the top co-occurrence clusters appeared to be linked to parvovirus B19, influenza, CMV and Epstein-Barr virus, according to a later analysis. In a later analysis, HLA-associated TCR beta chains were found to be more clonally expanded and to have lower generation probabilities than equally common non-associated chains. A later analysis found that most CMV-associated TCR beta chains appeared HLA-restricted, with HLA associations seemingly driven largely by CMV exposure. A further reported finding was that TCR beta sequences accurately predicted the HLA-A and HLA-B alleles for most subjects in the first cohort. CMV serostatus was the only immune exposure information available for the cohort. A later genetic analysis reported fewer N-insertions in productive TCRs among donors in an Asian-associated ancestry cluster than the roughly 620-donor mean. The study listed 170 or so TCR beta chains as associated with cytomegalovirus. A later analysis associated about 17,000 TCR beta sequences with specific HLA alleles at a false discovery rate of 0.05. Only TCR beta chains were sequenced in this cohort, and the absence of alpha or paired-chain data limited detectable features. Because the 87-base-pair reads could not distinguish some IMGT-functional V segments, including TRBV6-2 and TRBV6-3, those segments were excluded. Across donors, most TCR sequences were observed very rarely, whereas some public TCRs were present in many individuals. In vitro tests confirmed that a few of the cytomegalovirus-associated TCR beta chains recognize cytomegalovirus antigens. Broadly in line with IMGT annotations, most TCR beta V segments showed up in productive rearrangements about 90% or about 30% of the time in an earlier analysis of several hundred of the donors. When HLA alleles, especially DR and DQ, strongly co-occurred, attributing TCR associations to individual alleles was difficult. Because counts were too low, roughly 17 rarely observed V segments, including chromosome 9 orphons, were left out of the earlier analysis of roughly 600 of the donors. According to the authors, the approach could potentially be generalized to other disease states and immunological phenotypes. The classifier was reported to diagnose cytomegalovirus status with high specificity and sensitivity in both the original and validation cohorts. A later genetic analysis associated a missense DCLRE1C variant with V-gene and J-gene trimming of TCR beta chains, and an independent cohort replicated the association. Linkage disequilibrium might explain the correlated functional status among segregating V segments, but an unknown experimental factor could not be ruled out.

Recombination joined TRBV9 with TRBJ1-5; a tentative D match to TRBD1 spans 6 bases. This TCR derives from a woman aged 50 to 60 in good health and CMV-seropositive. Sequencing input: PBMCs. Here is the DNA: TGTGCCAGCAGCCCAGGGGCAGAACTCAATCAGCCCCAGCATTTT. Translated, it gives CASSPGAELNQPQHF.